This TCR beta chain was sequenced during a study of response to subunit inactivated influenza vaccine. Study-level results: The authors proposed limited new T cell recruitment per seasonal influenza vaccination.

In the case of this clonotype: Its antigen is unknown.

The CDR3 is 14 amino acids. Germline values: CDR1 MNHEY, CDR2 SMNVEV (reference sequence). Germline trimming cut 5 bases from V and 6 bases from J; bases unmatched to any gene: 8. Via MiXCR, TCRdb re-called the RT-PCR reads, giving one row per CDR3 protein. This sample carries more than 200,000 distinct CDR3 sequences, more than 10% of them seen once, and the ten largest clones take 7.8%. The input for sequencing was non-naive T cells sorted from PBMCs, taken less than 15 days before vaccination. This clonotype was obtained from a man aged 45 to 65 who received an inactivated influenza vaccine. The J gene is TRBJ2-7, the V gene TRBV27, with 9 bases that match TRBD1. CDR3 coding DNA: TGTGCCAGCAGTCGAGGGACAGGGATGCGCGAGCAGTACTTC. This codes for CASSRGTGMREQYF.